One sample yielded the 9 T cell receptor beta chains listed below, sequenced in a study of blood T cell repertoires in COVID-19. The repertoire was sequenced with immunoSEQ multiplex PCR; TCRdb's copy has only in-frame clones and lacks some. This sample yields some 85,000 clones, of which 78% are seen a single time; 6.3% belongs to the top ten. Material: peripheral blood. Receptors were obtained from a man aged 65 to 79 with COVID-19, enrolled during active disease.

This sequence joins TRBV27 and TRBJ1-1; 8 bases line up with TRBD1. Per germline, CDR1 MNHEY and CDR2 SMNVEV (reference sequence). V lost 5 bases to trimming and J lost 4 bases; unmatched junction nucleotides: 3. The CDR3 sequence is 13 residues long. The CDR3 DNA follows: TGTGCCAGCAGTCGACAGGGGAGCACTGAAGCTTTCTTT. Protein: CASSRQGSTEAFF.

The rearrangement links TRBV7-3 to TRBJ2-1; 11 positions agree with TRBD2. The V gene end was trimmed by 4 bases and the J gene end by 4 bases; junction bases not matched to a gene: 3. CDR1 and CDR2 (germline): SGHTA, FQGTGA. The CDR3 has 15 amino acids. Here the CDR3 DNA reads TGTGCCAGCAGCTACCTAGCGGGGGGTTACAATGAGCAGTTCTTC. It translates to CASSYLAGGYNEQFF.

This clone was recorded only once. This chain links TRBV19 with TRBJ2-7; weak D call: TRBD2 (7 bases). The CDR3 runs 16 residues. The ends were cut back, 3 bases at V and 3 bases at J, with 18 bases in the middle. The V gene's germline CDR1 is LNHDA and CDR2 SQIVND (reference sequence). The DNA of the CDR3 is TGTGCCAGTAGTATGCTGGGACAACCGGGAGGCTACGAGCAGTACTTC. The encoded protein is CASSMLGQPGGYEQYF.

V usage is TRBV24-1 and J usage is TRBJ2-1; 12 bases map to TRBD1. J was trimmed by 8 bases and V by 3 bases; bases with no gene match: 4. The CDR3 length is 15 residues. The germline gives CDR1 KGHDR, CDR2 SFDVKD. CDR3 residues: CATSDPGQGAHEQFF. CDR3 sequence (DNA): TGTGCCACCAGTGATCCGGGACAGGGGGCTCATGAGCAGTTCTTC.

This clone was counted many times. This chain's CDR3 is CASSQTRSNTGELFF. The CDR3 DNA is TGTGCCAGCAGCCAAACGAGATCGAACACCGGGGAGCTGTTTTTT. The rearrangement joins TRBV3-1 (or the pseudogene TRBV3-2) to TRBJ2-2; D unclear. Germline values: CDR1 LGHDT, CDR2 YNNKEL (reference sequence). This CDR3 region has 15 residues. Deletions cut 2 bases from V and 0 bases from J, with 7 bases between.

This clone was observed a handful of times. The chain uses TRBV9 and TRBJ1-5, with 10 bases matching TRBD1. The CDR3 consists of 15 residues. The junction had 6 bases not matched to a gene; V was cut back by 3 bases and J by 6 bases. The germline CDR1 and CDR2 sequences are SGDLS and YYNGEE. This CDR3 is CASSGGQGFGQPQHF. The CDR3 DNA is TGTGCCAGCAGCGGGGGACAGGGGTTCGGTCAGCCCCAGCATTTT.

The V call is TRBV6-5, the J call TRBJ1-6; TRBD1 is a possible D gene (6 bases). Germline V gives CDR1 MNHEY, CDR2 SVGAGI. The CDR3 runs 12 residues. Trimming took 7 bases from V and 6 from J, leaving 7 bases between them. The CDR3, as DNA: TGTGCCAGCATACAGGGTAATTCACCCCTCCACTTT. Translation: CASIQGNSPLHF.

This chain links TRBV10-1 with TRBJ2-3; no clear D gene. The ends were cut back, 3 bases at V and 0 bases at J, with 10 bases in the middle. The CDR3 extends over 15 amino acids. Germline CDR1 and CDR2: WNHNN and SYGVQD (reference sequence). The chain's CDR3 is CASSEEPESTDTQYF. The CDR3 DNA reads TGCGCCAGCAGTGAAGAACCAGAAAGCACAGATACGCAGTATTTT.

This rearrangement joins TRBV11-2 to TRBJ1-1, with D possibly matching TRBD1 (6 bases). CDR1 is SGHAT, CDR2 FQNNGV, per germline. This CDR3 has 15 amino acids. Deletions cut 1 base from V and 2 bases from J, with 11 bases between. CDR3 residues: CASSLAPGDNTEAFF. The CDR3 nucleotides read TGTGCCAGCAGCTTAGCCCCAGGGGACAACACTGAAGCTTTCTTT.